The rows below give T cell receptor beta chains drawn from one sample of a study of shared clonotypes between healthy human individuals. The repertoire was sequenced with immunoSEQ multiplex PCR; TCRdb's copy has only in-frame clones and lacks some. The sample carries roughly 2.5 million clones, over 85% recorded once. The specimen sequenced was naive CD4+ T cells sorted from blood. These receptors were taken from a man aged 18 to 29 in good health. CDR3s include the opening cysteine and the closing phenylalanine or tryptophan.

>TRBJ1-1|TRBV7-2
CASSLRGMNTEAFF
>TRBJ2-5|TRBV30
CAWSVGTGEGETQYF
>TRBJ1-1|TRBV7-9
CATKEGSKNTEAFF
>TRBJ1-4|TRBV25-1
CASSDHEKLFF
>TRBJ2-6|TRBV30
CAWTYRTTGANVLTF
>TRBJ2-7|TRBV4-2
CASSLRPLQPGQGGSYEQYF
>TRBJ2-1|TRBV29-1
CSVVETSYNEQFF
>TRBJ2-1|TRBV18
CASSQGAHNEQFF
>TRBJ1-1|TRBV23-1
CASSQSDKMNTEAFF
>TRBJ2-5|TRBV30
CAWSESPRQYF
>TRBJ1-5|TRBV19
CASKGQGGGNQPQHF
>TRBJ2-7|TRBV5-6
CASNSGGFAYEQYF
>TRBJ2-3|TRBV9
CASGRAGSGTDTQYF
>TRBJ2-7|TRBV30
CAWKGAGVYEQYF
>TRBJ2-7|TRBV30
CAWSPDRQSYEQYF
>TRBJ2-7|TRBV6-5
CASKLISGGAEQYF
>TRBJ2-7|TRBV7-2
CASSLEGRGGSDEQYF
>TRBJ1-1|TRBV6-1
CASSERYRQGLGNTEAFF
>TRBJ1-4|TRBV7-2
CASSFQGQHNEKLFF
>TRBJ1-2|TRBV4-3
CASSQASGSSRPDGYTF
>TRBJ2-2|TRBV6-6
CASRSGGTTNTGELFF
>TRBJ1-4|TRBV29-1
CSDGGTGEEEKLFF
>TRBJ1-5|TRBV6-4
CASSDTRYSNQPQHF
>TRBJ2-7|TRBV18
CASSPPTSGSAYEQYF
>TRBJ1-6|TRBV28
CASSPRYSPLHF
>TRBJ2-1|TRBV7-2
CASRHDRSTYNEQFF
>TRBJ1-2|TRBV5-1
CASSLDREDYGYTF
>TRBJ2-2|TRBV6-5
CASSLWGTGELFF
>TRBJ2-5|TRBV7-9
CASSSGGVLQETQYF
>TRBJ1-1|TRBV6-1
CASSAADTEAFF
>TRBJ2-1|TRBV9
CASSPSTASYNEQFF
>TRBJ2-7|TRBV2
CASSERGQGAEQYF
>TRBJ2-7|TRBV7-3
CASSPVIHGSYEQYF
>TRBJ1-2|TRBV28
CASSLRGAEYGYTF
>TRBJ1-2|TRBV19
CASIGGSQSYGYTF
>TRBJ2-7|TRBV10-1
CASSESGSYEQYF
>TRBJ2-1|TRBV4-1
CASSQDPRGNEQFF
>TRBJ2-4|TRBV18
CASEGQGDIQYF